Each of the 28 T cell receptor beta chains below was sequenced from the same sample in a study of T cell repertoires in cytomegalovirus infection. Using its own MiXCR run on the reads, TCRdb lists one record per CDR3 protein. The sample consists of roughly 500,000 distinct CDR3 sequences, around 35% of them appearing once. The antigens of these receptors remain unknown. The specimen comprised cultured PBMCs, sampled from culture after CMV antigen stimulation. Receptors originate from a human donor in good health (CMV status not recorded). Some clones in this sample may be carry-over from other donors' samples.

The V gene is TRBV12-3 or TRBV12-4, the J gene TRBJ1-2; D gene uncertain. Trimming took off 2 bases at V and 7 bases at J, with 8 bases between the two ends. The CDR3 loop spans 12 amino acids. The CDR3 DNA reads TGTGCCAGCAGTTTACGGGGAGGTGGCTACACCTTC. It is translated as CASSLRGGGYTF.

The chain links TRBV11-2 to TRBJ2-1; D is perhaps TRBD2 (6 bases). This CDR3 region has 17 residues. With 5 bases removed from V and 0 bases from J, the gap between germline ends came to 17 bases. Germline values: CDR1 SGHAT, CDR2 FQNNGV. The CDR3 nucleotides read TGTGCCAGCAGCCATTCCGCGGGGACCACCTCCTACAATGAGCAGTTCTTC. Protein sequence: CASSHSAGTTSYNEQFF.

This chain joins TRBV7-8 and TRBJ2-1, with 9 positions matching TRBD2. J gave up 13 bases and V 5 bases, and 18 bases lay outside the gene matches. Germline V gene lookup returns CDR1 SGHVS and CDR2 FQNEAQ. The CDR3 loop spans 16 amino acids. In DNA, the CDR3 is TGTGCCAGCAGCCCCCGCCGACTAGCGGTGGCCTTCATACAGTTCTTC. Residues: CASSPRRLAVAFIQFF.

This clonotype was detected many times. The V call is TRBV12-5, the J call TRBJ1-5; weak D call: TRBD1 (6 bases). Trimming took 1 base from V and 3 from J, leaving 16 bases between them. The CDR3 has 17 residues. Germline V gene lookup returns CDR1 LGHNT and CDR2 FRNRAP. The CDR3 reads CASGLAALGGLNQPQHF. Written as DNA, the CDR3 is TGTGCTAGTGGTTTGGCTGCCCTGGGGGGGCTCAATCAGCCCCAGCATTTT.

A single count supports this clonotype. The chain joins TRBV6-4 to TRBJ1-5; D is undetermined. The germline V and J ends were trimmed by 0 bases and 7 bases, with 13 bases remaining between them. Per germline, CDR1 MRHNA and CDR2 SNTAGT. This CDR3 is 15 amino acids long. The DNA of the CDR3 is TGTGCCAGCAGTGACTCAGGGCAGGTTGGGCAGCCCCAGCATTTT. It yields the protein CASSDSGQVGQPQHF.

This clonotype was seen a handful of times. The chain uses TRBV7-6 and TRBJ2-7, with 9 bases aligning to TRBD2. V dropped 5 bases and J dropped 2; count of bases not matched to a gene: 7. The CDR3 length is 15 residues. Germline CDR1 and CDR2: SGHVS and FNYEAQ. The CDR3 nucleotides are TGTGCCAGCAGCCGATCGGGACTAGCTACCTACGAGCAGTACTTC. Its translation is CASSRSGLATYEQYF. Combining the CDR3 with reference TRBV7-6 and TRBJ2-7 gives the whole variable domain GAGVSQSPRYKVTKRGQDVALRCDPISGHVSLYWYRQALGQGPEFLTYFNYEAQQDKSGLPNDRFSAERPEGSISTLTIQRTEQRDSAMYRCASSRSGLATYEQYFGPGTRLTVT.

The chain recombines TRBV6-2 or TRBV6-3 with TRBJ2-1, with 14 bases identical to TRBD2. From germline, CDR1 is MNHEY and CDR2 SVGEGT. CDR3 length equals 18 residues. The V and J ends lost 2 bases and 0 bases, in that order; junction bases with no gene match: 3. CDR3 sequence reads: CASSYGTSGSFSYNEQFF. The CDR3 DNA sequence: TGTGCCAGCAGTTACGGGACTAGCGGGAGCTTCTCCTACAATGAGCAGTTCTTC.

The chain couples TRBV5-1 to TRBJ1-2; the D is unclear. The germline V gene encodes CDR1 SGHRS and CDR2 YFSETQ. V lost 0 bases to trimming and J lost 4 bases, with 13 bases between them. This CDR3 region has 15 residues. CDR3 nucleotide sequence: TGCGCCAGCAGCTTGGCCCCGGACGGAAGCTATGGCTACACCTTC. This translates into CASSLAPDGSYGYTF.

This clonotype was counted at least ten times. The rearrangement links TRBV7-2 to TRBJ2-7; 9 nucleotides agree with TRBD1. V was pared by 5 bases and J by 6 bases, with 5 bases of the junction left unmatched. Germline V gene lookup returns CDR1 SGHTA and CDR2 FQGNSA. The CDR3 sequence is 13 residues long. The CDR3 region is CASSQDRGVEQYF. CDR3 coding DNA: TGTGCCAGCAGCCAAGACAGGGGGGTCGAGCAGTACTTC.

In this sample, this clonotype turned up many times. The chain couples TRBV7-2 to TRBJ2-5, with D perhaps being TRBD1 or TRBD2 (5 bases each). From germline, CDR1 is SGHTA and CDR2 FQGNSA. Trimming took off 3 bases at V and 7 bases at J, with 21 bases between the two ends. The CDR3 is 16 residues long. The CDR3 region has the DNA TGTGCCAGCAGCTTTATTTCAGGGAGCGTATGGGGGACCCAGTACTTC. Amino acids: CASSFISGSVWGTQYF.

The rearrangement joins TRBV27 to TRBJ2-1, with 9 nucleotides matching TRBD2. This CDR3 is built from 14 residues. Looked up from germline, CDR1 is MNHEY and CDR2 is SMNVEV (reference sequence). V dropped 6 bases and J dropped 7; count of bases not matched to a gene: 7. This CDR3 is CASRISGSRNEQFF. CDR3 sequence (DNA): TGTGCCAGCAGAATTAGCGGGAGTAGAAATGAGCAGTTCTTC.

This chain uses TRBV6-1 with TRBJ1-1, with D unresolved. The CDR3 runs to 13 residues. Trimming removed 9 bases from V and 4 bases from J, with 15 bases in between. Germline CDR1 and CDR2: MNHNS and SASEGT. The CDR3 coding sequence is TGTGCCAGTTCGCGCCTTGGTAGCACTGAAGCTTTCTTT. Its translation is CASSRLGSTEAFF.

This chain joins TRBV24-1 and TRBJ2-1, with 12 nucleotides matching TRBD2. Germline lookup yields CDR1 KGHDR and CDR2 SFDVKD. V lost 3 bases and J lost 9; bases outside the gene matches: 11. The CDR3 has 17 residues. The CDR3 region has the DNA TGTGCCACCAGTGATCCCCCGACTAGCGGGAGTGTTGCTGAGCAGTTCTTC. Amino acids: CATSDPPTSGSVAEQFF.

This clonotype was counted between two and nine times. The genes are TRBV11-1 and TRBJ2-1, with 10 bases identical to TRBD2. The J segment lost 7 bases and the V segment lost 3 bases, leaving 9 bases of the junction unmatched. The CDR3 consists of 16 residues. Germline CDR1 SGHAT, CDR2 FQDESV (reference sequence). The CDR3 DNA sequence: TGTGCCAGCAGCTTTCGAGCGGGAGGGCCTCAGAATGAGCAGTTCTTC. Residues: CASSFRAGGPQNEQFF.

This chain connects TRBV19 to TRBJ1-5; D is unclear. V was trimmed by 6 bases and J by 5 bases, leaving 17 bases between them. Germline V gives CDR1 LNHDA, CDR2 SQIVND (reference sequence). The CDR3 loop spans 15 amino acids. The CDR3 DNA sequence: TGTGCCAGTAGGACCGGGTCACTACTGGATCAGCCCCAGCATTTT. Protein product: CASRTGSLLDQPQHF.

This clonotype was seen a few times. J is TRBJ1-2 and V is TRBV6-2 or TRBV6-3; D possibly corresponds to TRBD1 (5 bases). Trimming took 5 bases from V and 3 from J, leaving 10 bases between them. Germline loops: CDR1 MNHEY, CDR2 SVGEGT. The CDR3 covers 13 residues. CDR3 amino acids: CASSRQSYYGYTF. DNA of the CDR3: TGTGCCAGCAGTCGACAGTCTTACTATGGCTACACCTTC.

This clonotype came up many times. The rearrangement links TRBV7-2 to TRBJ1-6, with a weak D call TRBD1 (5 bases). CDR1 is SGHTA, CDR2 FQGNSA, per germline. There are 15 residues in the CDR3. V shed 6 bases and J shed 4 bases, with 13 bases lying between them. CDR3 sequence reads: CASSTGATYNSPLHF. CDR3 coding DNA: TGTGCCAGCAGTACCGGGGCCACTTATAATTCACCCCTCCACTTT.

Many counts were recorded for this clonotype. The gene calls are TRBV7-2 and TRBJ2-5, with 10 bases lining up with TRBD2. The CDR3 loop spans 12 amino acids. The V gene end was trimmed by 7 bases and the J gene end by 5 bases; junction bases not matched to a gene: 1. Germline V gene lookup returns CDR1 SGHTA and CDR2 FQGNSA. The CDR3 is CASTTSGETQYF. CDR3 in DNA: TGTGCCAGCACGACTAGCGGGGAGACCCAGTACTTC.

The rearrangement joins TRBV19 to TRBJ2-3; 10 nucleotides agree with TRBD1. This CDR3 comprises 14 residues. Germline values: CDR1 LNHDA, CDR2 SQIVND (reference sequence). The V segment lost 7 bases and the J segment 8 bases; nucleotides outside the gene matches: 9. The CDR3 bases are TGTGCCAGTACTATGACAGGGGGCCGGCGTACGCAGTATTTT. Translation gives CASTMTGGRRTQYF.

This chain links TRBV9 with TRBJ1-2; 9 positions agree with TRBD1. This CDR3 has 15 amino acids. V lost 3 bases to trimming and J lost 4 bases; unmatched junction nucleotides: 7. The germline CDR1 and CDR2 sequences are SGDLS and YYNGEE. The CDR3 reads CASSANRGLIYGYTF. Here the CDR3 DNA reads TGTGCCAGCAGCGCCAACAGGGGGCTGATCTATGGCTACACCTTC.

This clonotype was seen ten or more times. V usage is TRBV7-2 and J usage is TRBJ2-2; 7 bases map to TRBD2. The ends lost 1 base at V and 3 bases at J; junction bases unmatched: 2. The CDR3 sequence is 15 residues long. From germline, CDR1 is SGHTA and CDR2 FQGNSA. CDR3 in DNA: TGTGCCAGCAGCTTAGGCGGGAGTTACACCGGGGAGCTGTTTTTT. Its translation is CASSLGGSYTGELFF.

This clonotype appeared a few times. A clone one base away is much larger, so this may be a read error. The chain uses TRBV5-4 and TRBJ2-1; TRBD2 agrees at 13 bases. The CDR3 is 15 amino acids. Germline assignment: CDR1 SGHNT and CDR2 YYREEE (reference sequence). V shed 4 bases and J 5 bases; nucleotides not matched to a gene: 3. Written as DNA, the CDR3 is TGTGCCAGCAGCCCTGGGACTAGCGGGAACAATGAGCAGTTCTTC. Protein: CASSPGTSGNNEQFF.

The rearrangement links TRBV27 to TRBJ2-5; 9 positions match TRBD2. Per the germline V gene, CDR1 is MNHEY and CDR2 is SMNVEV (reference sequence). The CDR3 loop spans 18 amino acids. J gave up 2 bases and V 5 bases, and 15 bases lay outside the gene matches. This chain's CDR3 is CASSPLGAGGPGQETQYF. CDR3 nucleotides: TGTGCCAGCAGTCCTCTTGGGGCGGGAGGGCCGGGGCAAGAGACCCAGTACTTC.

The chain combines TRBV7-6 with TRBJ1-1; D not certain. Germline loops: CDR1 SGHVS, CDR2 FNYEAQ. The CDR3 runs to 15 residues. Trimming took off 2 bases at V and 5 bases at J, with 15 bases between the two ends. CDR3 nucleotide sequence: TGTGCCAGCAGCTTAAGGGCAGGCGGGATAACTGAAGCTTTCTTT. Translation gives CASSLRAGGITEAFF.

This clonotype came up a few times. Written as DNA, the CDR3 is TGTGCCAGCAGCTCCGCTCCGGACCCCACAGATACGCAGTATTTT. Protein sequence: CASSSAPDPTDTQYF. The rearrangement uses TRBV7-2 and TRBJ2-3; the D is unclear. This CDR3 region has 15 residues. Between the trimmed V and J ends, which lost 4 bases and 2 bases, there was a span of 13 bases. CDR1 is SGHTA, CDR2 FQGNSA, per germline. The whole variable domain, remainder taken from reference TRBV7-2 and TRBJ2-3, is GAGVSQSPSNKVTEKGKDVELRCDPISGHTALYWYRQSLGQGLEFLIYFQGNSAPDKSGLPSDRFSAERTGGSVSTLTIQRTQQEDSAVYLCASSSAPDPTDTQYFGPGTRLTVL.

The CDR3, as DNA: TGTGCCAGCAGCTACAGCGACAGGGGGCCTCTTGGAAACACCATATATTTT. Residues: CASSYSDRGPLGNTIYF. V gene TRBV7-2 combines with J gene TRBJ1-3, with 10 bases aligning to TRBD1. The CDR3 runs 17 residues. The ends lost 4 bases at V and 3 bases at J; junction bases unmatched: 9. Germline V gene lookup returns CDR1 SGHTA and CDR2 FQGNSA.

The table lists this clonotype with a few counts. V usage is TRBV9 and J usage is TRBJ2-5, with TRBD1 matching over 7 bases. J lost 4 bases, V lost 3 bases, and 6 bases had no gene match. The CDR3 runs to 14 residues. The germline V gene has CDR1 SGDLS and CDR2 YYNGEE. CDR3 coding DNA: TGTGCCAGCAGCGCCCGGCAGGGGGTAGAGACCCAGTACTTC. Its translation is CASSARQGVETQYF.

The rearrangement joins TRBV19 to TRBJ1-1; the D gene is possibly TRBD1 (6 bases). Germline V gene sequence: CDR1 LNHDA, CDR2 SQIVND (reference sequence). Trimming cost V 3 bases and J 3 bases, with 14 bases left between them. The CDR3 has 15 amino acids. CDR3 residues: CASSIRRQVDTEAFF. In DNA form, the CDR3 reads TGTGCCAGTAGTATTCGGAGACAGGTGGACACTGAAGCTTTCTTT.